This paragraph reports one T cell receptor (beta chain). Its antigen is undetermined. Trimming pared 8 bases from V and 5 bases from J, leaving 15 bases between. The CDR3 runs to 13 residues. Only in-frame clones appear in the TCRdb table, and some are missing; sequencing was by immunoSEQ multiplex PCR. This sample yields around 350,000 clones, of which 90% to 95% are seen a single time; about 3.8% belongs to the top ten. The record originates from a study of Ad26.COV2.S vaccination and SARS-CoV-2 variants. Study-level results: Following vaccination, spike-specific CD8+ and CD4+ T cell responses reportedly exhibited substantial breadth. Vaccinees displayed broader spike-specific TCR repertoires than placebo recipients. Recipients of either vaccine or placebo displayed similar breadth of non-spike TCRs. An underestimation of total T cell responses may have resulted from the TCR breadth and depth analyses.

The starting material was peripheral blood, obtained after recovery from COVID-19. The chain employs TRBV12-3 or TRBV12-4 and TRBJ1-2, with D perhaps TRBD1 (6 bases). The source of this sequence is a human donor who had recovered from COVID-19. The CDR3 is CASHTDSRYGYTF. The CDR3 bases are TGTGCCAGCCATACGGACAGTCGTTATGGCTACACCTTC.